Presented here are 14 T cell receptor beta chains from one specimen sequenced in a study of cytomegalovirus exposure and HLA in healthy donors. The assay was immunoSEQ multiplex PCR, and TCRdb's table has in-frame clones only and misses some. The profile covers 200,000 to 250,000 clones, with less than 85% appearing a single time and roughly 5.7% taken by the ten largest. The sample consisted of PBMCs. The receptor set was obtained from a woman aged 18-29 years in good health and CMV-seronegative.

The chain is built from TRBV10-3 and TRBJ2-7, with a possible D match to TRBD2 (6 bases). The CDR3 is made up of 13 amino acids. Trimming removed 8 bases from V and 3 bases from J, with 14 bases in between. The germline V gene has CDR1 ENHRY and CDR2 SYGVKD. For the CDR3, the DNA is TGTGCCATCCAGGATAGCGGAGACTACGAGCAGTACTTC. It specifies CAIQDSGDYEQYF.

This clone was seen once. This sequence joins TRBV7-9 and TRBJ1-5; D gene ambiguous. This CDR3 has 12 amino acids. Germline values: CDR1 SEHNR, CDR2 FQNEAQ (reference sequence). V was clipped by 5 bases and J by 5 bases, with 7 bases between them. As DNA, the CDR3 is TGTGCCAGCAGCAGAGACGATCAGCCCCAGCATTTT. Residues: CASSRDDQPQHF.

The chain is built from TRBV6-5 and TRBJ2-7; D call uncertain. The V gene's germline CDR1 is MNHEY and CDR2 SVGAGI. V was trimmed by 6 bases and J by 4 bases, leaving 10 bases between them. This CDR3 comprises 12 residues. Here the CDR3 DNA reads TGTGCCAGCAGGTCCACGAATTACGAGCAGTACTTC. Translated, it gives CASRSTNYEQYF.

This clone was counted once. This chain joins TRBV4-1 and TRBJ2-5, with 13 bases fitting TRBD2. Trimming cost V 3 bases and J 3 bases; bases outside gene matches: 4. Germline loops: CDR1 MGHRA, CDR2 YSYEKL. The CDR3 extends over 16 amino acids. The CDR3: CASSHLGTSGEETQYF. CDR3 in DNA: TGCGCCAGCAGCCACCTCGGGACTAGCGGGGAAGAGACCCAGTACTTC.

In its sample, this clone was seen a few times. The chain couples TRBV4-1 to TRBJ2-5; D is possibly TRBD2 (6 bases). The V end was cut by 0 bases, the J end by 1 base, with 12 bases between. CDR3 length: 16 residues. Per the germline V gene, CDR1 is MGHRA and CDR2 is YSYEKL. CDR3: CASSQEALGLQETQYF. DNA of the CDR3: TGCGCCAGCAGCCAAGAGGCATTGGGACTCCAAGAGACCCAGTACTTC.

V is TRBV15 and J is TRBJ2-3, with D maybe TRBD2 (5 bases). Germline-derived CDR1 and CDR2 are LNHNV and YYDKDF (reference sequence). Trimming removed 9 bases at V and 2 bases at J, with 12 bases between. The length of the CDR3 is 13 residues. CDR3 nucleotide sequence: TGTGCCACACTGGACTTAAACACAGATACGCAGTATTTT. It translates to CATLDLNTDTQYF. Together with reference TRBV15 and TRBJ2-3, the CDR3 gives the full variable domain: DAMVIQNPRYQVTQFGKPVTLSCSQTLNHNVMYWYQQKSSQAPKLLFHYYDKDFNNEADTPDNFQSRRPNTSFCFLDIRSPGLGDTAMYLCATLDLNTDTQYFGPGTRLTVL.

V gene TRBV7-8 combines with J gene TRBJ1-1, with D uncertain. Looked up from germline, CDR1 is SGHVS and CDR2 is FQNEAQ. The CDR3 covers 13 residues. Trimming took 6 bases from V and 4 from J, leaving 12 bases between them. CDR3 in DNA: TGTGCCAGCAGGCACGAACAGTTCACTGAAGCTTTCTTT. Its protein is CASRHEQFTEAFF.

The CDR3 sequence: CASSLAGDQETQYF. For the CDR3, the DNA is TGCGCCAGCAGCTTGGCTGGGGACCAAGAGACCCAGTACTTC. The chain carries TRBV5-1 and TRBJ2-5; no definite D call. The germline CDR1 and CDR2 sequences are SGHRS and YFSETQ. With 0 bases removed from V and 0 bases from J, the gap between germline ends came to 6 bases. The length of the CDR3 is 14 residues.

The rearrangement uses TRBV4-1 and TRBJ2-1; no firm D call. Per the germline V gene, CDR1 is MGHRA and CDR2 is YSYEKL. The CDR3 sequence is 15 residues long. Trimming removed 5 bases from V and 5 bases from J, with 16 bases in between. Here the CDR3 reads CASSSRRGLDNEQFF. The CDR3 coding sequence is TGCGCCAGCAGCTCAAGACGTGGGTTAGACAATGAGCAGTTCTTC.

Here the CDR3 reads CASGERSANYGYTF. The CDR3 region has the DNA TGTGCCAGCGGAGAGCGCAGTGCTAACTATGGCTACACCTTC. The chain carries TRBV27 and TRBJ1-2; unclear D gene. This CDR3 region has 14 residues. Germline V lookup: CDR1 MNHEY, CDR2 SMNVEV (reference sequence). V was clipped by 8 bases and J by 0 bases, with 13 bases between them.

The chain uses TRBV6-5 and TRBJ2-5; maybe TRBD2 (6 bases). Germline-derived CDR1 and CDR2 are MNHEY and SVGAGI. V was cut by 5 bases and J by 0 bases, with 13 bases left in between. The CDR3 loop spans 15 amino acids. CDR3 residues: CASSGAGMDQETQYF. CDR3 sequence (DNA): TGTGCCAGCAGTGGGGCGGGGATGGACCAAGAGACCCAGTACTTC.

A single count supports this clone. The V gene is TRBV2, the J gene TRBJ1-3; TRBD1 matches 10 bases. The CDR3 totals 15 residues. The V gene end was trimmed by 6 bases and the J gene end by 4 bases; junction bases not matched to a gene: 6. Germline assignment: CDR1 SNHLY and CDR2 FYNNEI. As DNA, the CDR3 is TGTGCCAGCAGCGGGGGACAGGGGACCGGAAACACCATATATTTT. Translation: CASSGGQGTGNTIYF.

DNA of the CDR3: TGTGCCAGCAGTTACTCGAGCAGCCGACCTATTTATGGCTACACCTTC. This gives the protein CASSYSSSRPIYGYTF. V and J are TRBV6-6 and TRBJ1-2, with no clear D. The ends were cut back, 0 bases at V and 5 bases at J, with 16 bases in the middle. Germline-derived CDR1 and CDR2 are MNHNY and SVGAGI (reference sequence). The CDR3 is made up of 16 amino acids.

This clone was recorded a few times. V usage is TRBV13 and J usage is TRBJ2-7; 9 bases are a match to TRBD1. The CDR3 consists of 14 residues. Germline trimming cut 5 bases from V and 2 bases from J; bases unmatched to any gene: 4. Looked up from germline, CDR1 is PRHDT and CDR2 is FYEKMQ (reference sequence). Here the CDR3 reads CASSPGQGAYEQYF. In DNA form, the CDR3 reads TGTGCCAGCAGCCCGGGACAGGGAGCCTACGAGCAGTACTTC.